One and the same sample provided the 32 T cell receptor beta chains below, sequenced in a study of PD-1 blockade in classical Hodgkin lymphoma. Using immunoSEQ multiplex PCR, the repertoire was profiled, and TCRdb retains in-frame clones only, with some absent. The sample contains 90,000 or so clones, around 90% of which appear only once. Following autologous stem cell transplantation, relapse occurred in every patient, and exposure to brentuximab vedotin varied. Sequencing was performed on peripheral blood mononuclear cells (PBMCs), taken before the second cycle of nivolumab. These receptors all stem from a human donor with classical Hodgkin lymphoma.

This rearrangement joins TRBV9 to TRBJ2-2; D call uncertain. Germline V gives CDR1 SGDLS, CDR2 YYNGEE. CDR3 length: 12 residues. Between the trimmed V and J ends, which lost 3 bases and 7 bases, there was a span of 7 bases. This chain's CDR3 is CASSAQGGELFF. The CDR3, as DNA: TGTGCCAGCAGCGCCCAAGGCGGGGAGCTGTTTTTT.

The V call is TRBV5-1, the J call TRBJ2-1; 8 bases map to TRBD2. Germline loops: CDR1 SGHRS, CDR2 YFSETQ. The CDR3 length is 15 residues. Trimming cost V 2 bases and J 8 bases; bases outside gene matches: 9. DNA of the CDR3: TGCGCCAGCAGCTTAACCGGGACTAGTCGCGATGAGCAGTTCTTC. It codes for CASSLTGTSRDEQFF.

This CDR3 is CASRIQGAWTEAFF. In nucleotides, the CDR3 is TGTGCCAGCAGGATACAGGGGGCGTGGACTGAAGCTTTCTTT. The genes are TRBV28 and TRBJ1-1, with 9 bases matching TRBD1. The V and J ends lost 6 bases and 5 bases, in that order; junction bases with no gene match: 7. CDR3 size: 14 residues. CDR1 MDHEN and CDR2 SYDVKM come from the germline V gene. Full variable domain (rest looked up from reference TRBV28 and TRBJ1-1): DVKVTQSSRYLVKRTGEKVFLECVQDMDHENMFWYRQDPGLGLRLIYFSYDVKMKEKGDIPEGYSVSREKKERFSLILESASTNQTSMYLCASRIQGAWTEAFFGQGTRLTVV.

The V gene is TRBV28, the J gene TRBJ2-2; D remains unclear. Per the germline V gene, CDR1 is MDHEN and CDR2 is SYDVKM. V was shortened by 3 bases and J by 5 bases, with 16 bases between the two germline ends. This CDR3 contains 16 residues. The CDR3 DNA is TGTGCCAGCAGTTTTGACGTTACCTATATGACCGGGGAGCTGTTTTTT. It specifies CASSFDVTYMTGELFF.

The chain is built from TRBV9 and TRBJ2-3, with 9 bases aligning to TRBD1. The junction had 8 bases not matched to a gene; V was cut back by 3 bases and J by 15 bases. The CDR3 runs 12 residues. Germline assignment: CDR1 SGDLS and CDR2 YYNGEE. The CDR3 is CASSARDRVYYF. The CDR3 nucleotides are TGTGCCAGCAGCGCCCGGGACAGGGTATACTATTTT.

The V call is TRBV18, the J call TRBJ1-1; 8 bases match TRBD1. Germline values: CDR1 KGHSH, CDR2 LQKENI. Trimming took 3 bases from V and 3 from J; bases not matched to a gene: 6. The CDR3 runs to 15 residues. CDR3 nucleotides: TGTGCCAGCTCACCGCCAGGGGGCTGGGACACTGAAGCTTTCTTT. It translates to CASSPPGGWDTEAFF. Full variable domain (outside the CDR3, taken from reference TRBV18 and TRBJ1-1): NAGVMQNPRHLVRRRGQEARLRCSPMKGHSHVYWYRQLPEEGLKFMVYLQKENIIDESGMPKERFSAEFPKEGPSILRIQQVVRGDSAAYFCASSPPGGWDTEAFFGQGTRLTVV.

The chain carries TRBV10-3 and TRBJ2-2, with 12 positions matching TRBD2. CDR3 length: 15 amino acids. Per the germline V gene, CDR1 is ENHRY and CDR2 is SYGVKD. Trimming cost V 6 bases and J 6 bases; bases outside gene matches: 5. CDR3 nucleotides: TGTGCCATCAGAGCTAGCGGGAGGGCGGCCGGGGAGCTGTTTTTT. Its translation: CAIRASGRAAGELFF.

The chain couples TRBV5-1 to TRBJ1-2; D unresolved. The V end lost 0 bases, the J end lost 5 bases, and 17 bases lay between the germline ends. Germline V gives CDR1 SGHRS, CDR2 YFSETQ. This CDR3 is built from 16 residues. The CDR3 sequence is CASSLVGSAMGYGYTF. The CDR3 DNA sequence: TGCGCCAGCAGCTTGGTAGGCTCAGCGATGGGGTATGGCTACACCTTC.

The chain is built from TRBV15 and TRBJ2-1; 7 nucleotides match TRBD1. Germline V CDR1 and CDR2: LNHNV, YYDKDF (reference sequence). Trimming took 8 bases from V and 0 from J; bases not matched to a gene: 1. This CDR3 has 13 residues. CDR3 coding DNA: TGTGCCACCGCAGGGGGCTCCTACAATGAGCAGTTCTTC. It codes for CATAGGSYNEQFF.

The J gene is TRBJ1-6, the V gene TRBV9; D not resolved. CDR1 and CDR2 from the germline V gene are SGDLS and YYNGEE. The CDR3 has 17 amino acids. The germline V and J ends were trimmed by 2 bases and 1 base, with 13 bases remaining between them. The CDR3 reads CASSVRAAPSYNSPLHF. Written as DNA, the CDR3 is TGTGCCAGCAGCGTGAGGGCAGCACCTTCCTATAATTCACCCCTCCACTTT.

This clone was found a few times. V is TRBV10-3 and J is TRBJ1-2; D uncertain. Trimming left V 7 bases short and J 2 bases short, with 14 bases between. Germline CDR1 and CDR2: ENHRY and SYGVKD. This CDR3 comprises 14 residues. The CDR3: CAITRTATNYGYTF. In DNA form, the CDR3 reads TGTGCCATCACCCGGACCGCCACCAACTATGGCTACACCTTC.

The rearrangement uses TRBV10-2 and TRBJ2-5; unclear D gene. The J call may be faulty, since TRBJ2-7 better matches the DNA end. The germline V gene encodes CDR1 WSHSY and CDR2 SAAADI. This CDR3 has 12 residues. CDR3 protein: CASSESGYEQYF. DNA for the CDR3: TGCGCCAGCAGTGAGTCCGGTTACGAGCAGTACTTC.

The V call is TRBV29-1, the J call TRBJ1-1; D uncertain. Between the trimmed V and J ends, which lost 4 bases and 7 bases, there was a span of 10 bases. The CDR3 has 11 amino acids. From germline, CDR1 is SQVTM and CDR2 ANQGSEA. The CDR3 sequence is CSVVGQIEAFF. In nucleotides, the CDR3 is TGCAGCGTTGTTGGGCAGATTGAAGCTTTCTTT.

This chain connects TRBV18 to TRBJ2-1; 7 nucleotides line up with TRBD2. Trimming removed 0 bases from V and 2 bases from J; junction bases left unmatched: 4. The CDR3 has 16 residues. CDR1 and CDR2 from the germline V gene are KGHSH and LQKENI. The CDR3 here is CASSPPAGATYNEQFF. Here the CDR3 DNA reads TGTGCCAGCTCACCACCGGCGGGAGCCACCTACAATGAGCAGTTCTTC.

This clone was picked up one time. This sequence joins TRBV10-1 and TRBJ2-3; D is possibly TRBD2 (5 bases). V dropped 1 base and J dropped 1 base, with 9 bases sitting between them. There are 15 residues in the CDR3. Germline CDR1 is WNHNN and CDR2 is SYGVQD (reference sequence). This CDR3 reads CASSEFTEGTDTQYF. The CDR3 DNA follows: TGCGCCAGCAGTGAGTTTACGGAGGGCACAGATACGCAGTATTTT.

This chain links TRBV30 with TRBJ2-5; D unresolved. Trimming took 1 base from V and 5 from J, leaving 8 bases between them. CDR1 and CDR2 (germline): GTSNPN, SVGIG (reference sequence). The CDR3 runs 12 residues. CDR3 amino acids: CAWSGSKETQYF. The CDR3, as DNA: TGTGCCTGGAGTGGAAGCAAGGAGACCCAGTACTTC.

The rearrangement uses TRBV4-1 and TRBJ2-3, with TRBD2 matching 9 bases. Germline CDR1 is MGHRA and CDR2 is YSYEKL. The CDR3 runs to 15 residues. V was pared by 5 bases and J by 5 bases, with 8 bases of the junction left unmatched. CDR3 nucleotide sequence: TGCGCCAGCAGCTACCAGCGGGGGGAGGGAGATACGCAGTATTTT. As protein: CASSYQRGEGDTQYF.

The rearrangement uses TRBV5-1 and TRBJ1-1; D may be TRBD1 (5 bases). The germline V gene has CDR1 SGHRS and CDR2 YFSETQ. The CDR3 runs 14 residues. Trimming took off 3 bases at V and 6 bases at J, with 15 bases between the two ends. The CDR3 nucleotides are TGCGCCAGCAGCTGGAGGGACGGGCGGGCTGAAGCTTTCTTT. Protein sequence: CASSWRDGRAEAFF.

The J gene is TRBJ2-4, the V gene TRBV11-2; D gene uncertain. This CDR3 contains 15 residues. Germline V gene sequence: CDR1 SGHAT, CDR2 FQNNGV. Trimming left V 2 bases short and J 0 bases short, with 8 bases between. CDR3 protein: CASSLLSLAKNIQYF. The CDR3 nucleotides read TGTGCCAGCAGCTTACTCTCTTTAGCCAAAAACATTCAGTACTTC.

The chain carries TRBV5-1 and TRBJ2-1, with TRBD1 identical over 7 bases. The junction had 6 bases not matched to a gene; V was cut back by 4 bases and J by 2 bases. The V gene's germline CDR1 is SGHRS and CDR2 YFSETQ. There are 15 residues in the CDR3. The CDR3 sequence: CASSVQGPPYNEQFF. The CDR3 bases are TGCGCCAGCAGCGTACAGGGGCCCCCCTACAATGAGCAGTTCTTC.

The J gene is TRBJ2-3, the V gene TRBV4-1; 12 bases are shared with TRBD2. CDR3 size: 17 residues. The V gene's germline CDR1 is MGHRA and CDR2 YSYEKL. Losses at the gene ends were 0 bases for V and 2 bases for J; bases not matched to a gene: 3. This CDR3 reads CASSQDRLAGVTDTQYF. The DNA for the CDR3 is TGCGCCAGCAGCCAAGACCGACTAGCGGGGGTCACAGATACGCAGTATTTT.

This rearrangement joins TRBV6-1 to TRBJ2-3, with no clear D. Trimming pared 0 bases from V and 4 bases from J, leaving 5 bases between. This CDR3 is 13 amino acids long. Germline V gene sequence: CDR1 MNHNS, CDR2 SASEGT. The CDR3 nucleotides are TGTGCCAGCAGTGAAGCCTTCGCAGATACGCAGTATTTT. This gives the protein CASSEAFADTQYF.

V usage is TRBV4-1 and J usage is TRBJ2-1; D gene unclear. V lost 0 bases, J lost 4 bases, and 7 bases lay in between. Germline V gene data show CDR1 as MGHRA and CDR2 as YSYEKL. The CDR3 contains 14 residues. In DNA form, the CDR3 reads TGCGCCAGCAGCCAAGAATGGGGTTACAATGAGCAGTTCTTC. This encodes CASSQEWGYNEQFF.

The rearrangement joins TRBV19 to TRBJ2-4; D unclear. Germline CDR1 LNHDA, CDR2 SQIVND (reference sequence). The V and J ends lost 7 bases and 5 bases respectively, with 12 bases between them. The CDR3 runs to 13 residues. For the CDR3, the DNA is TGTGCCAGTAAGGTTTTAGGGCAAAACATTCAGTACTTC. Its translation: CASKVLGQNIQYF. The full variable domain, with the rest looked up from reference TRBV19 and TRBJ2-4, is DGGITQSPKYLFRKEGQNVTLSCEQNLNHDAMYWYRQDPGQGLRLIYYSQIVNDFQKGDIAEGYSVSREKKESFPLTVTSAQKNPTAFYLCASKVLGQNIQYFGAGTRLSVL.

This sequence joins TRBV18 and TRBJ2-3, with 8 bases lining up with TRBD1. Per the germline V gene, CDR1 is KGHSH and CDR2 is LQKENI. CDR3 length equals 15 residues. Losses at the gene ends were 3 bases for V and 4 bases for J; bases not matched to a gene: 6. The CDR3 sequence: CASSPYRGKADTQYF. In DNA form, the CDR3 reads TGTGCCAGCTCACCGTACAGGGGGAAGGCAGATACGCAGTATTTT. Complete variable domain (other parts from reference TRBV18 and TRBJ2-3): NAGVMQNPRHLVRRRGQEARLRCSPMKGHSHVYWYRQLPEEGLKFMVYLQKENIIDESGMPKERFSAEFPKEGPSILRIQQVVRGDSAAYFCASSPYRGKADTQYFGPGTRLTVL.

V usage is TRBV30 and J usage is TRBJ1-2, with D perhaps matching TRBD1 (6 bases). The CDR3 is made up of 15 amino acids. CDR1 is GTSNPN and CDR2 is SVGIG in the germline V gene (reference sequence). V lost 0 bases to trimming and J lost 2 bases, with 13 bases between them. CDR3 protein: CAWSVRGGANYGYTF. The CDR3 coding sequence is TGTGCCTGGAGTGTAAGAGGGGGGGCGAACTATGGCTACACCTTC.

This clone has a single count. The chain links TRBV5-5 to TRBJ2-1; D might be TRBD2 (6 bases). The CDR3 spans 13 residues. Germline values: CDR1 SGHKS, CDR2 YYEKEE (reference sequence). V lost 0 bases and J lost 9, with 10 bases in between. The CDR3 loop reads CASSLAGGIEQFF. The CDR3 bases are TGTGCCAGCAGCTTGGCTGGGGGGATTGAGCAGTTCTTC.

This clone was found once. The genes are TRBV4-1 and TRBJ2-7; D may be TRBD1 (6 bases). The CDR3 consists of 15 residues. The germline gives CDR1 MGHRA, CDR2 YSYEKL. Trimming left V 4 bases short and J 5 bases short, with 18 bases between. The CDR3 DNA reads as TGCGCCAGCAGCCTTACTGTTACAGGGAGCCACGAGCAGTACTTC. Translated, it gives CASSLTVTGSHEQYF.

The rearrangement links TRBV28 to TRBJ2-5, with 14 bases fitting TRBD2. This CDR3 region has 19 residues. Germline loops: CDR1 MDHEN, CDR2 SYDVKM. Trimming took 6 bases from V and 3 from J; bases not matched to a gene: 15. In nucleotides, the CDR3 is TGTGCCAGCAGCCACGGCGGGACTAGCGGGAGATCATGGGAAGAGACCCAGTACTTC. Translation: CASSHGGTSGRSWEETQYF.

The chain combines TRBV6-1 with TRBJ2-1, with D maybe TRBD1 (5 bases). Germline lookup yields CDR1 MNHNS and CDR2 SASEGT. The CDR3 totals 12 residues. Trimming removed 6 bases from V and 4 bases from J, with 7 bases in between. CDR3 sequence: CASRQAYNEQFF. CDR3 in DNA: TGTGCCAGCAGACAGGCGTACAATGAGCAGTTCTTC.

The V and J genes are TRBV6-1 and TRBJ2-5, with D perhaps being TRBD1 or TRBD2 (5 bases each). The V gene lost 6 bases and the J gene lost 2 bases, with 13 bases spanning the gap. This CDR3 spans 14 amino acids. Germline V gives CDR1 MNHNS, CDR2 SASEGT. The CDR3 protein is CASRARGAQETQYF. CDR3 nucleotides: TGTGCCAGCAGAGCCCGAGGGGCGCAAGAGACCCAGTACTTC.

V is TRBV7-6 and J is TRBJ2-5; TRBD1 aligns across 7 bases. The junction had 4 bases not matched to a gene; V was cut back by 6 bases and J by 3 bases. The germline CDR1 and CDR2 sequences are SGHVS and FNYEAQ. The CDR3 is 13 amino acids. CDR3 DNA sequence: TGTGCCAGCAGAAGGGACAGCAAAGAGACCCAGTACTTC. Translating it yields CASRRDSKETQYF.